The 30 T cell receptor beta chains presented below share a single source sample, sequenced in a study of cytomegalovirus exposure and HLA in healthy donors. PCR employed 60 Vbeta and 13 Jbeta primers. Using immunoSEQ multiplex PCR, the repertoire was profiled, and TCRdb retains in-frame clones only, with some absent. The sample lists 150,000 or so clones, just under 85% occurring once. The sequenced material came from PBMCs. The receptors derive from a man younger than 40 in good health and CMV-seropositive.

This chain links TRBV4-1 with TRBJ2-7, with 11 bases identical to TRBD1. This CDR3 comprises 16 residues. The V segment lost 5 bases and the J segment 3 bases; nucleotides outside the gene matches: 9. CDR1 and CDR2 from the germline V gene are MGHRA and YSYEKL. CDR3 sequence: CASSVYSGTGGYEQYF. The CDR3 nucleotides read TGCGCCAGCAGCGTCTACTCCGGGACAGGGGGCTACGAGCAGTACTTC.

This sequence joins TRBV4-1 and TRBJ2-7, with D possibly TRBD2 on 6 matching bases. This CDR3 is built from 14 residues. The germline V gene has CDR1 MGHRA and CDR2 YSYEKL. V lost 8 bases and J 4 bases, leaving 18 bases between the germline ends. CDR3 residues: CASGKPGTLYEQYF. CDR3 DNA: TGCGCCAGCGGCAAACCCGGGACTCTTTACGAGCAGTACTTC.

This clone was seen only once. The rearrangement links TRBV29-1 to TRBJ2-7, with a possible D match to TRBD1 (6 bases). CDR3 length: 13 amino acids. Between the trimmed V and J ends, which lost 0 bases and 7 bases, there was a span of 13 bases. Germline CDR1 SQVTM, CDR2 ANQGSEA. The chain's CDR3 is CSVEEPRGEEQYF. CDR3 nucleotides: TGCAGCGTTGAAGAACCCAGGGGTGAAGAGCAGTACTTC.

This clone was detected once. The genes are TRBV28 and TRBJ1-5, with TRBD1 as a possible D gene (6 bases). Germline CDR1 and CDR2: MDHEN and SYDVKM. V lost 3 bases and J lost 5, with 11 bases in between. This CDR3 region has 14 residues. CDR3 nucleotide sequence: TGTGCCAGCAGTTTGGGTAGGGGGTATCAGCCCCAGCATTTT. As protein: CASSLGRGYQPQHF.

The genes are TRBV25-1 and TRBJ1-4; D perhaps matches TRBD1 (6 bases). The CDR3 contains 17 residues. Germline V CDR1 and CDR2: MGHDK, SYGVNS. The ends were cut back, 2 bases at V and 5 bases at J, with 18 bases in the middle. The CDR3 spells CASSEGFRGHPNEKLFF. The CDR3 DNA reads as TGTGCCAGCAGTGAAGGTTTTAGGGGACATCCGAATGAAAAACTGTTTTTT.

The chain has TRBV30 and TRBJ1-2; the D is unclear. Per the germline V gene, CDR1 is GTSNPN and CDR2 is SVGIG (reference sequence). V was pared by 3 bases and J by 4 bases, with 9 bases between. The CDR3 has 12 amino acids. The CDR3 DNA reads as TGTGCCTGGAGACTCCTCGGCTATGGCTACACCTTC. Its translation is CAWRLLGYGYTF. Full variable domain (missing parts from reference TRBV30 and TRBJ1-2): SQTIHQWPATLVQPVGSPLSLECTVEGTSNPNLYWYRQAAGRGLQLLFYSVGIGQISSEVPQNLSASRPQDRQFILSSKKLLLSDSGFYLCAWRLLGYGYTFGSGTRLTVV.

The chain joins TRBV28 to TRBJ2-3; the D is unclear. Germline V gene data show CDR1 as MDHEN and CDR2 as SYDVKM. V dropped 2 bases and J dropped 2 bases, with 11 bases sitting between them. This CDR3 spans 15 amino acids. The chain's CDR3 is CASSLPSSITDTQYF. The CDR3 DNA reads TGTGCCAGCAGTTTACCATCTAGTATCACAGATACGCAGTATTTT.

The chain recombines TRBV19 with TRBJ2-1; 10 nucleotides align to TRBD2. This CDR3 region has 14 residues. CDR1 and CDR2 from the germline V gene are LNHDA and SQIVND (reference sequence). The V and J ends lost 4 bases and 5 bases, in that order; junction bases with no gene match: 2. The CDR3 protein is CASSTSGGNNEQFF. In nucleotides, the CDR3 is TGTGCCAGTAGTACTAGCGGGGGTAACAATGAGCAGTTCTTC.

The J gene is TRBJ2-7, the V gene TRBV19; 11 bases align to TRBD2. Trimming at V came to 0 bases and at J to 4 bases, leaving 2 bases not matched to a gene. The germline CDR1 and CDR2 sequences are LNHDA and SQIVND (reference sequence). The CDR3 has 15 amino acids. This CDR3 reads CASSIDSSGRYEQYF. CDR3 nucleotide sequence: TGTGCCAGTAGTATAGATTCTAGCGGGAGGTACGAGCAGTACTTC.

Of note for this clone: Given a much more abundant clone one base away, this may be a read error. The V gene is TRBV6-6, the J gene TRBJ1-2, with a weak D call TRBD1 (5 bases). This CDR3 contains 11 residues. Trimming cost V 5 bases and J 4 bases, with 5 bases left between them. Germline CDR1 reads MNHNY; CDR2 reads SVGAGI (reference sequence). Written as DNA, the CDR3 is TGTGCCAGCAGTCAGGGCTATGGCTACACCTTC. Amino acid sequence: CASSQGYGYTF.

The chain carries TRBV18 and TRBJ1-5, with 7 bases that match TRBD1. Germline V gene lookup returns CDR1 KGHSH and CDR2 LQKENI. CDR3 size: 13 residues. J lost 4 bases, V lost 4 bases, and 1 base had no gene match. The CDR3 loop reads CASSLGQNQPQHF. Here the CDR3 DNA reads TGTGCCAGCTCACTGGGACAGAATCAGCCCCAGCATTTT.

The V gene is TRBV7-3, the J gene TRBJ2-3; the D is unclear. Per the germline V gene, CDR1 is SGHTA and CDR2 is FQGTGA. The ends were cut back, 2 bases at V and 3 bases at J, with 15 bases in the middle. The CDR3 runs 16 residues. DNA for the CDR3: TGTGCCAGCAGCTTAGGCGCTAGTGTGTTAACAGATACGCAGTATTTT. Encoded protein: CASSLGASVLTDTQYF.

The genes are TRBV6-4 and TRBJ2-1, with 9 bases that match TRBD1. With 5 bases clipped from V and 1 base from J, the junction kept 3 bases outside the gene matches. Germline V gives CDR1 MRHNA, CDR2 SNTAGT. The CDR3 totals 15 residues. CDR3 DNA: TGTGCCAGCAGTCCGGACAGGGGTTCCTACAATGAGCAGTTCTTC. It yields the protein CASSPDRGSYNEQFF.

The gene calls are TRBV15 and TRBJ2-5; D remains unclear. Per the germline V gene, CDR1 is LNHNV and CDR2 is YYDKDF (reference sequence). With 3 bases removed from V and 2 bases from J, the gap between germline ends came to 10 bases. The CDR3 is 14 amino acids. The CDR3 nucleotides read TGTGCCACCAGCAGGGCTGAATTGCAAGAGACCCAGTACTTC. It specifies CATSRAELQETQYF.

This CDR3 is CASSQGAGGRVTGELFF. In DNA form, the CDR3 reads TGCGCCAGCAGCCAAGGCGCGGGAGGGCGGGTCACCGGGGAGCTGTTTTTT. The chain joins TRBV4-1 to TRBJ2-2; 9 bases line up with TRBD2. Germline CDR1 and CDR2: MGHRA and YSYEKL. There are 17 residues in the CDR3. V gave up 1 base and J gave up 4 bases; unmatched junction bases: 7.

This clone came up a few times. The V gene is TRBV6-5, the J gene TRBJ1-2; 9 bases line up with TRBD1. This CDR3 has 14 amino acids. Germline V CDR1 and CDR2: MNHEY, SVGAGI. V gave up 5 bases and J gave up 4 bases; unmatched junction bases: 5. The DNA of the CDR3 is TGTGCCAGCAGTCCAACACAGGGGGCCTATGGCTACACCTTC. Protein: CASSPTQGAYGYTF.

The chain has TRBV30 and TRBJ2-2; D might be TRBD1 (6 bases). CDR1 GTSNPN and CDR2 SVGIG come from the germline V gene (reference sequence). V dropped 0 bases and J dropped 4 bases, with 9 bases sitting between them. This CDR3 is built from 14 residues. The CDR3 region has the DNA TGTGCCTGGAGTGTAGGCAGGGGCACCGGGGAGCTGTTTTTT. Translated, it gives CAWSVGRGTGELFF.

The J gene is TRBJ1-2, the V gene TRBV2; 8 nucleotides agree with TRBD1. The CDR3 has 13 residues. The germline V gene has CDR1 SNHLY and CDR2 FYNNEI. V trimming: 4 bases; J trimming: 8 bases; junction bases outside the gene matches: 6. CDR3 DNA sequence: TGTGCCAGCAGTGGGACAGGGACCACAGGCTACACCTTC. Translated, it gives CASSGTGTTGYTF.

CDR3 in DNA: TGTGCCAGCAGCCGGGGACAGGGCACCTACGAGCAGTACTTC. Protein: CASSRGQGTYEQYF. The gene calls are TRBV28 and TRBJ2-7; 9 nucleotides agree with TRBD1. The J segment lost 2 bases and the V segment lost 6 bases, leaving 5 bases of the junction unmatched. The CDR3 is 14 residues long. The germline gives CDR1 MDHEN, CDR2 SYDVKM.

The V call is TRBV5-6, the J call TRBJ1-5, with unresolved D. Trimming stripped 3 bases from V and 5 bases from J, with 15 bases between. The length of the CDR3 is 15 residues. The V gene's germline CDR1 is SGHDT and CDR2 YYEEEE. CDR3 nucleotides: TGTGCCAGCAGCTCACGACAAGTATTAGATCAGCCCCAGCATTTT. This sequence encodes CASSSRQVLDQPQHF.

The CDR3 region is CASSAQQGREAFF. CDR3 coding DNA: TGTGCCAGCAGCGCCCAACAGGGTCGTGAAGCTTTCTTT. The rearrangement uses TRBV11-2 and TRBJ1-1, with D possibly TRBD1 on 6 matching bases. CDR1 is SGHAT and CDR2 is FQNNGV in the germline V gene. V was pared by 5 bases and J by 7 bases, with 14 bases between. The CDR3 is 13 amino acids.

The chain joins TRBV5-4 to TRBJ1-1; possibly TRBD1 for D (5 bases). This CDR3 has 16 residues. Germline V gene sequence: CDR1 SGHNT, CDR2 YYREEE (reference sequence). Trimming took 3 bases from V and 3 from J, leaving 18 bases between them. CDR3 loop: CASSWAYGWGDTEAFF. The CDR3 DNA reads TGTGCCAGCAGCTGGGCCTATGGGTGGGGGGACACTGAAGCTTTCTTT.

This chain joins TRBV5-1 and TRBJ2-3, with D possibly being TRBD1 (6 bases). V shed 0 bases and J shed 3 bases, with 14 bases lying between them. Germline CDR1 SGHRS, CDR2 YFSETQ. The CDR3 extends over 16 amino acids. CDR3 bases: TGCGCCAGCAGCTTGGACTTAATAGGACAGACAGATACGCAGTATTTT. The encoded protein is CASSLDLIGQTDTQYF. Complete variable domain (other parts from reference TRBV5-1 and TRBJ2-3): KAGVTQTPRYLIKTRGQQVTLSCSPISGHRSVSWYQQTPGQGLQFLFEYFSETQRNKGNFPGRFSGRQFSNSRSEMNVSTLELGDSALYLCASSLDLIGQTDTQYFGPGTRLTVL.

Worth noting for this clone: The sample has other DNA sequences that encode this CDR3 too. The rearrangement links TRBV6-1 to TRBJ2-2; tentatively, D is TRBD1 (6 bases). The CDR3 spans 15 residues. Germline-derived CDR1 and CDR2 are MNHNS and SASEGT. V dropped 7 bases and J dropped 2 bases, with 14 bases sitting between them. CDR3 loop: CASTPGQPNTGELFF. Here the CDR3 DNA reads TGTGCCAGCACCCCGGGACAACCTAACACCGGGGAGCTGTTTTTT.

The gene calls are TRBV28 and TRBJ1-4; D call uncertain. CDR1 is MDHEN, CDR2 SYDVKM, per germline. The CDR3 runs 15 residues. V dropped 4 bases and J dropped 3 bases, with 12 bases sitting between them. The CDR3 region is CASSSPGRANEKLFF. The CDR3 DNA reads as TGTGCCAGCAGTTCTCCGGGAAGGGCTAATGAAAAACTGTTTTTT.

The CDR3 here is CASSQEDGSADTQYF. CDR3 nucleotides: TGCGCCAGCAGCCAAGAAGACGGTAGCGCAGATACGCAGTATTTT. The J gene is TRBJ2-3, the V gene TRBV4-1; D is perhaps TRBD2 (5 bases). The CDR3 covers 15 residues. The ends were cut back, 0 bases at V and 4 bases at J, with 11 bases in the middle. Germline loops: CDR1 MGHRA, CDR2 YSYEKL.

This sequence joins TRBV28 and TRBJ1-5, with 9 bases that match TRBD1. CDR1 MDHEN and CDR2 SYDVKM come from the germline V gene. The CDR3 runs 18 residues. V trimming: 3 bases; J trimming: 5 bases; junction bases outside the gene matches: 14. The CDR3 DNA reads as TGTGCCAGCAGTTTCCGGGACAGGGTTTGGATGGGGTATCAGCCCCAGCATTTT. It yields the protein CASSFRDRVWMGYQPQHF.

In nucleotides, the CDR3 is TGTGCCAGCAGCGGGACTAGCGGGTCAGGTGAGCAGTTCTTC. It is translated as CASSGTSGSGEQFF. V is TRBV2 and J is TRBJ2-1, with 12 positions matching TRBD2. CDR3 size: 14 residues. Trimming took 6 bases from V and 9 from J; bases not matched to a gene: 6. Germline CDR1 reads SNHLY; CDR2 reads FYNNEI.

This chain joins TRBV14 and TRBJ2-3; D perhaps matches TRBD2 (6 bases). The CDR3 has 15 amino acids. Germline loops: CDR1 SGHDN, CDR2 FVKESK. V was clipped by 1 base and J by 2 bases, with 10 bases between them. The CDR3 sequence is CASSQVGTSTDTQYF. CDR3 DNA: TGTGCCAGCAGCCAAGTGGGGACTTCCACAGATACGCAGTATTTT.

CDR3: CASREHAMSYNEQFF. In nucleotides, the CDR3 is TGTGCCAGCAGGGAGCACGCCATGTCCTACAATGAGCAGTTCTTC. The rearrangement joins TRBV7-9 to TRBJ2-1; D not certain. Trimming stripped 6 bases from V and 1 base from J, with 13 bases between. The CDR3 runs to 15 residues. The germline CDR1 and CDR2 sequences are SEHNR and FQNEAQ (reference sequence).